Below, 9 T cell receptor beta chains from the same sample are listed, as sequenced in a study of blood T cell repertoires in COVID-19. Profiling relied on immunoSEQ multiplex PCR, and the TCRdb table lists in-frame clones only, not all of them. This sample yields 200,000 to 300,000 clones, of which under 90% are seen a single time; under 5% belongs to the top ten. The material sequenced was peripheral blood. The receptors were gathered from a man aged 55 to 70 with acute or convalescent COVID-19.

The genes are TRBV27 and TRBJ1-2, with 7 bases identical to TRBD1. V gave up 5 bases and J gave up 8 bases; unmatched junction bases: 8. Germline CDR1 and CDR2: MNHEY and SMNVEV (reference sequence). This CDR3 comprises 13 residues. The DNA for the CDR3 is TGTGCCAGCAGTCCCTGGGACAGTCGGGGCTACACCTTC. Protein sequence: CASSPWDSRGYTF.

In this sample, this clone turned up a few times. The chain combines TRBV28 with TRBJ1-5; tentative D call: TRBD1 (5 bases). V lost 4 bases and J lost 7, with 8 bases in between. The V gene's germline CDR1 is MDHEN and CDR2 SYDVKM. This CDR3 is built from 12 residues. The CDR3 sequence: CASSSRQQPQHF. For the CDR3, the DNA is TGTGCCAGCAGTTCACGACAGCAGCCCCAGCATTTT.

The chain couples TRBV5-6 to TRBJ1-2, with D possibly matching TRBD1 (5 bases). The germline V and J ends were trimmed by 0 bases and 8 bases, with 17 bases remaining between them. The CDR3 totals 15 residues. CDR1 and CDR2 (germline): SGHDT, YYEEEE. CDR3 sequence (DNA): TGTGCCAGCAGCTTGGGCTCCCAGGGCTCAGACGGCTACACCTTC. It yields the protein CASSLGSQGSDGYTF.

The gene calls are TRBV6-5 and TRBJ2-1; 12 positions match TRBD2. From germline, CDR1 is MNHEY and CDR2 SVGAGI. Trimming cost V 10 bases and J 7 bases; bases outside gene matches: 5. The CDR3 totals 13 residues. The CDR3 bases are TGTGCCACCCGACTAGCGGGAGTAAATGAGCAGTTCTTC. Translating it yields CATRLAGVNEQFF.

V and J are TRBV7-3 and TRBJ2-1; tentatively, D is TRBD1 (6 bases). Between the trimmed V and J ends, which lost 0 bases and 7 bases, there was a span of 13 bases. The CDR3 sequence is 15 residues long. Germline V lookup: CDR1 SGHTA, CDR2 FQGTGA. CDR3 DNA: TGTGCCAGCAGCTTAACCGGGACACGCCAAAATGAGCAGTTCTTC. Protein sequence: CASSLTGTRQNEQFF.

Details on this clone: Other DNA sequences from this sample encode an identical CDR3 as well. The CDR3 spells CASSVGGGAQETQYF. For the CDR3, the DNA is TGTGCCAGCAGCGTAGGAGGAGGAGCCCAAGAGACCCAGTACTTC. This chain connects TRBV9 to TRBJ2-5; D is perhaps TRBD2 (5 bases). V dropped 0 bases and J dropped 1 base, with 10 bases sitting between them. Germline CDR1 SGDLS, CDR2 YYNGEE. The CDR3 runs to 15 residues.

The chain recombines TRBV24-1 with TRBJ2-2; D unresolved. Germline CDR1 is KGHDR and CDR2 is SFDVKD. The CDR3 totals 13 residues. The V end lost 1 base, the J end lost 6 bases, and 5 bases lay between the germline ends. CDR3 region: CATSDFGSGELFF. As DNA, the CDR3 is TGTGCCACCAGTGATTTTGGCTCCGGGGAGCTGTTTTTT.

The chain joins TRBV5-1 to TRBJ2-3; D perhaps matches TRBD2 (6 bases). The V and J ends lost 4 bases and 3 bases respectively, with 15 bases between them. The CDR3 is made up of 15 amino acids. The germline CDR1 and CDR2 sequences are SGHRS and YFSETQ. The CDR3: CASSGVDGRTDTQYF. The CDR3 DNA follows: TGCGCCAGCAGCGGGGTCGACGGGAGAACAGATACGCAGTATTTT. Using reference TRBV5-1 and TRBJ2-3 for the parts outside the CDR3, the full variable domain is KAGVTQTPRYLIKTRGQQVTLSCSPISGHRSVSWYQQTPGQGLQFLFEYFSETQRNKGNFPGRFSGRQFSNSRSEMNVSTLELGDSALYLCASSGVDGRTDTQYFGPGTRLTVL.

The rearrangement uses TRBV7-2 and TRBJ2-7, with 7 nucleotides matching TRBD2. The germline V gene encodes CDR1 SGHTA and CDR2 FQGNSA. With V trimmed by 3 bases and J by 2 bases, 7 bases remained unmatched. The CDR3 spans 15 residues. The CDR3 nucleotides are TGTGCCAGCAGCTTTTCCGGGACTACACCCTACGAGCAGTACTTC. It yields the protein CASSFSGTTPYEQYF.